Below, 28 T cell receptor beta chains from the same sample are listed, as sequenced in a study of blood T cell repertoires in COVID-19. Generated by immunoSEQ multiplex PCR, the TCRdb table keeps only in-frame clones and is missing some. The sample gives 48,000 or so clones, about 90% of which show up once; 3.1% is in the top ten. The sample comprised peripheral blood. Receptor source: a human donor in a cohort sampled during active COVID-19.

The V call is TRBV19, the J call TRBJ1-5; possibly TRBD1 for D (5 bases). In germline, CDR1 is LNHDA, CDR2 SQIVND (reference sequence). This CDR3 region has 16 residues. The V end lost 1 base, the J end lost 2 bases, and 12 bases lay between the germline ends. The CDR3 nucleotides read TGTGCCAGTAGTATAGTTTTGGGGCTGGGCAATCAGCCCCAGCATTTT. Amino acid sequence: CASSIVLGLGNQPQHF.

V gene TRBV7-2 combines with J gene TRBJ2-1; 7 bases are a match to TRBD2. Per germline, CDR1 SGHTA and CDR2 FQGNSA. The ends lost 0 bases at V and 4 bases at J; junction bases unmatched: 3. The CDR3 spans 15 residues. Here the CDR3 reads CASSLAPAGYNEQFF. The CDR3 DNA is TGTGCCAGCAGCTTAGCGCCAGCGGGATACAATGAGCAGTTCTTC.

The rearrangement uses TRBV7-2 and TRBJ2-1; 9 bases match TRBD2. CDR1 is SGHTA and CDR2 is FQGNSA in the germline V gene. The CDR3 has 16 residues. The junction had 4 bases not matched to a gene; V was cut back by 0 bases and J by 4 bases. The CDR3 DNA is TGTGCCAGCAGCTTAGCAGCGGGAGGCATATACAATGAGCAGTTCTTC. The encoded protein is CASSLAAGGIYNEQFF.

The CDR3 DNA follows: TGTGCCAGCAGCCGTCCGGGACAGGGGGTTTATGAGCAGTACTTC. As protein: CASSRPGQGVYEQYF. The chain joins TRBV11-2 to TRBJ2-7; 11 bases line up with TRBD1. Per germline, CDR1 SGHAT and CDR2 FQNNGV. Trimming took 5 bases from V and 7 from J; bases not matched to a gene: 10. This CDR3 comprises 15 residues.

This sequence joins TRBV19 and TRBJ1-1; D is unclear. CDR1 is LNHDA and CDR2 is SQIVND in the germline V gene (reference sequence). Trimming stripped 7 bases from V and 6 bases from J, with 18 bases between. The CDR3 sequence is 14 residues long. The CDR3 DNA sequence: TGTGCCAGTACCATAGACCCCTCCGTCCCTGAAGCTTTCTTT. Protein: CASTIDPSVPEAFF.

The CDR3 DNA is TGTGCCAGCAGACGGACAGGGAATGAAAAACTGTTTTTT. Its protein product is CASRRTGNEKLFF. The rearrangement links TRBV2 to TRBJ1-4, with 8 bases matching TRBD1. CDR1 and CDR2 from the germline V gene are SNHLY and FYNNEI. This CDR3 region has 13 residues. J lost 5 bases, V lost 6 bases, and 2 bases had no gene match.

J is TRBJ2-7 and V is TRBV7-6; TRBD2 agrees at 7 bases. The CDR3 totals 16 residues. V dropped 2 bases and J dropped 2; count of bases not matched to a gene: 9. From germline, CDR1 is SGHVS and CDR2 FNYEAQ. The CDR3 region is CASSLKGSGGPYEQYF. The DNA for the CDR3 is TGTGCCAGCAGCTTAAAAGGCTCGGGAGGCCCCTACGAGCAGTACTTC.

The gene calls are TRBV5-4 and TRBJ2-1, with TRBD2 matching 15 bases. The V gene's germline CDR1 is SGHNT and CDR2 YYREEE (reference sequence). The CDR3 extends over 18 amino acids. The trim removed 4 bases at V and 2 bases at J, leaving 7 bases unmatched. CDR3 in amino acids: CASSLGLAGGGAYNEQFF. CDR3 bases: TGTGCCAGCAGCCTGGGACTAGCGGGGGGTGGGGCCTACAATGAGCAGTTCTTC.

CDR3 sequence (DNA): TGTGCCAGCAGCCAACAAGCGGGAGGCCCGAGGGAGCAGTACTTC. The encoded protein is CASSQQAGGPREQYF. The chain employs TRBV3-1 (or the pseudogene TRBV3-2) and TRBJ2-7; 9 bases agree with TRBD2. The CDR3 has 15 residues. V shed 2 bases and J 7 bases; nucleotides not matched to a gene: 9. In germline, CDR1 is LGHDT, CDR2 YNNKEL (reference sequence).

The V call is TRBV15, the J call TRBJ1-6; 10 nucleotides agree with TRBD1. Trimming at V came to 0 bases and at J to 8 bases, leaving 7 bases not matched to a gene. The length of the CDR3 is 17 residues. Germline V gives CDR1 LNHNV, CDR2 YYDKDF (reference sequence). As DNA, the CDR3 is TGTGCCACCAGCAGAGATTTAGTAGGGACAGGGGATTCACCCCTCCACTTT. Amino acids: CATSRDLVGTGDSPLHF.

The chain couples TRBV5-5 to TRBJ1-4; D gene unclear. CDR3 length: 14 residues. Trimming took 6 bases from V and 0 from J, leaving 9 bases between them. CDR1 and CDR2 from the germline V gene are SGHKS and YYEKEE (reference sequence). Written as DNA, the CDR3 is TGTGCCAGCACCCTAGGAGCAACTAATGAAAAACTGTTTTTT. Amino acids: CASTLGATNEKLFF.

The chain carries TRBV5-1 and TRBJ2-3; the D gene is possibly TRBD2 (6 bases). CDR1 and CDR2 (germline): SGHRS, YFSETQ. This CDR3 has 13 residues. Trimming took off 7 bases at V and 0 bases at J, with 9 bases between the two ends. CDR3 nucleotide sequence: TGCGCCAGCGCGGGGCAGAGCACAGATACGCAGTATTTT. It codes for CASAGQSTDTQYF.

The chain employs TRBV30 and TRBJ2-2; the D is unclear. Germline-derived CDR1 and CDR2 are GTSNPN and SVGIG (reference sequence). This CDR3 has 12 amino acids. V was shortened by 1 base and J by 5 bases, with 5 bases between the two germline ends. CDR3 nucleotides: TGTGCCTGGAGTGGTACTACCGGGGAGCTGTTTTTT. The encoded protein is CAWSGTTGELFF.

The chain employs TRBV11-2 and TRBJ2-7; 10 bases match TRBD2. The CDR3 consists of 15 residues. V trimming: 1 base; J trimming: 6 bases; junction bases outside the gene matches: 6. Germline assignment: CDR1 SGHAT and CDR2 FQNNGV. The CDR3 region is CASSLAPSGRAEQYF. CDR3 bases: TGTGCCAGCAGCTTAGCGCCCAGCGGGAGGGCCGAGCAGTACTTC. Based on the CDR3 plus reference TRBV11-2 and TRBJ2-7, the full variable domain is EAGVAQSPRYKIIEKRQSVAFWCNPISGHATLYWYQQILGQGPKLLIQFQNNGVVDDSQLPKDRFSAERLKGVDSTLKIQPAKLEDSAVYLCASSLAPSGRAEQYFGPGTRLTVT.

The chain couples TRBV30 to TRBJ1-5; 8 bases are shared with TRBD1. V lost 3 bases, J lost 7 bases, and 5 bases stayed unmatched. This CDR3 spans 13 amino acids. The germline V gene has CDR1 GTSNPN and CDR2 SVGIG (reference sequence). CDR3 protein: CAWSGQGGQPQHF. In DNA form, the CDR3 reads TGTGCCTGGAGCGGACAGGGTGGACAGCCCCAGCATTTT.

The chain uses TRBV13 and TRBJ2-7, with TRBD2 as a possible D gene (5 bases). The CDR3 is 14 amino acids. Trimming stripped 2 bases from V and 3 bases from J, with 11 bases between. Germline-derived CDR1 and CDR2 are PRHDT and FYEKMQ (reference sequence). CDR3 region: CASSLRGAGYEQYF. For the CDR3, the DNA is TGTGCCAGCAGCTTACGGGGAGCCGGCTACGAGCAGTACTTC.

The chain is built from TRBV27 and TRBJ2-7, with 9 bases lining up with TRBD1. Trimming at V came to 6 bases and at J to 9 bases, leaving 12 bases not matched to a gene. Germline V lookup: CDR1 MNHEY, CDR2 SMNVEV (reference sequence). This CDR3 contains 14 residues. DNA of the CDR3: TGTGCCAGCAGGCCGGGACAGGGCCGATTTGGGCAGTACTTC. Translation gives CASRPGQGRFGQYF.

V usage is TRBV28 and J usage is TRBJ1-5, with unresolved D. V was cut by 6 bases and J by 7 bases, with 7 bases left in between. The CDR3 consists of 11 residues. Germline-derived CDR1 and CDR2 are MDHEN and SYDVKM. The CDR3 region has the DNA TGTGCCAGCAGCTCCCCGCAGCCCCAGCATTTT. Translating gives CASSSPQPQHF.

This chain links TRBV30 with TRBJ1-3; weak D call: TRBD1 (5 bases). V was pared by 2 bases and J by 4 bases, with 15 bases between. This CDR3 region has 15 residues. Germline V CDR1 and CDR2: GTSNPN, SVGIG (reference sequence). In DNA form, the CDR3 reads TGTGCCTGGAGTCTAACGGGGGGGACCGGAAACACCATATATTTT. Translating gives CAWSLTGGTGNTIYF.

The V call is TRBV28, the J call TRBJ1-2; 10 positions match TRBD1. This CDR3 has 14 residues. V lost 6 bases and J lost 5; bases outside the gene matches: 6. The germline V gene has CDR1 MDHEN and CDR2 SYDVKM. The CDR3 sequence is CASRLPGQGYGYTF. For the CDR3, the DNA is TGTGCCAGCAGGTTACCGGGACAGGGGTATGGCTACACCTTC.

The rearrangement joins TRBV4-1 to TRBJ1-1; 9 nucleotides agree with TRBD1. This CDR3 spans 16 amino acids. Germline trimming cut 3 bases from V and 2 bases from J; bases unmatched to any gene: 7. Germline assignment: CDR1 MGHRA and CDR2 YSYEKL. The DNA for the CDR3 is TGCGCCAGCAGCCACGGGGACAGGGCTAGAAACACTGAAGCTTTCTTT. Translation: CASSHGDRARNTEAFF.

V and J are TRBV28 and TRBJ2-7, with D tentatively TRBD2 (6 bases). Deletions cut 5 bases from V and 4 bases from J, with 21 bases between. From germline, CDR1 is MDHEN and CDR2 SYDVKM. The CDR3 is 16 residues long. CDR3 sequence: CASSTLLAGVIYEQYF. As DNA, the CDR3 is TGTGCCAGCAGTACACTACTAGCTGGGGTTATTTACGAGCAGTACTTC.

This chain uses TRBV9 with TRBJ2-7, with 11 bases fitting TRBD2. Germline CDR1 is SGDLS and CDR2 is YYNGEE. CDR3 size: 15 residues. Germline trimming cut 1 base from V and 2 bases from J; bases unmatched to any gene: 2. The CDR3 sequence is CASSVTSGSTYEQYF. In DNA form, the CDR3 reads TGTGCCAGCAGCGTAACTAGCGGGAGCACCTACGAGCAGTACTTC.

CDR3 coding DNA: TGCGCCAGCAGCTTTTTAGCGGGAGCGGTGTACGAGCAGTACTTC. As protein: CASSFLAGAVYEQYF. The chain carries TRBV4-1 and TRBJ2-7; 9 bases agree with TRBD2. The V gene end was trimmed by 5 bases and the J gene end by 4 bases; junction bases not matched to a gene: 9. The germline V gene has CDR1 MGHRA and CDR2 YSYEKL. CDR3 length: 15 amino acids.

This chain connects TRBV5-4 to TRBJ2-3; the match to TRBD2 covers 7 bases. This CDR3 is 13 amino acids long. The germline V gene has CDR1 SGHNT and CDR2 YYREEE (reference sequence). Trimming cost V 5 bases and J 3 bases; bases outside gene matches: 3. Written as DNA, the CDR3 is TGTGCCAGCAGTCGGACTAGTACAGATACGCAGTATTTT. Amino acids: CASSRTSTDTQYF.

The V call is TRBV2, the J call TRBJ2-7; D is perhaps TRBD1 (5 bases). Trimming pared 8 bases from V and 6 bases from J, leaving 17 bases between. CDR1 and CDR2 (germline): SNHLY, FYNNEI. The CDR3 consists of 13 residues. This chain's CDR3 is CASGADMRSEQYF. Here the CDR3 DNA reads TGTGCCAGCGGGGCGGACATGCGGTCCGAGCAGTACTTC.

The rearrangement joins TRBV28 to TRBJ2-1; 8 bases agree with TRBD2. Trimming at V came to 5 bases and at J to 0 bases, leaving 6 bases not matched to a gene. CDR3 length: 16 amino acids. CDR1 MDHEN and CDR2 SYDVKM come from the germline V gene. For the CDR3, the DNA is TGTGCCAGCAGTGGACCGGGACTAGTCTCCTACAATGAGCAGTTCTTC. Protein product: CASSGPGLVSYNEQFF. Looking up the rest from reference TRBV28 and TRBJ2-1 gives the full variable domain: DVKVTQSSRYLVKRTGEKVFLECVQDMDHENMFWYRQDPGLGLRLIYFSYDVKMKEKGDIPEGYSVSREKKERFSLILESASTNQTSMYLCASSGPGLVSYNEQFFGPGTRLTVL.

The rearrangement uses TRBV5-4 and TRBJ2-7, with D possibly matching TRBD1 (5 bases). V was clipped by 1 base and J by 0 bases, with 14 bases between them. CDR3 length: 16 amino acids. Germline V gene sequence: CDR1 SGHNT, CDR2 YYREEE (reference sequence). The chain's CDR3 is CASSLQGARNSYEQYF. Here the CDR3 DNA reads TGTGCCAGCAGCTTGCAGGGTGCTCGGAACTCCTACGAGCAGTACTTC. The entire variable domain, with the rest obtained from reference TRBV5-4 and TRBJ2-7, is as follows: ETGVTQSPTHLIKTRGQQVTLRCSSQSGHNTVSWYQQALGQGPQFIFQYYREEENGRGNFPPRFSGLQFPNYSSELNVNALELDDSALYLCASSLQGARNSYEQYFGPGTRLTVT.